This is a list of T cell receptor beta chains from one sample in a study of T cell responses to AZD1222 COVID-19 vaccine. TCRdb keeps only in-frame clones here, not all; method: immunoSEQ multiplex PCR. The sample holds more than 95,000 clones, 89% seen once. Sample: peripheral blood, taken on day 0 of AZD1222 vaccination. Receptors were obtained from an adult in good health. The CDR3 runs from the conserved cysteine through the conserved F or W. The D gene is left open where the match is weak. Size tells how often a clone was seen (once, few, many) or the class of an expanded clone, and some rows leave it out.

CDR3nt: TGTGCCAGCAGTGGGGTCCGGGGTACCACTGAAGCTTTCTTT
CDR3aa: CASSGVRGTTEAFF
abundance: -
v_gene: TRBV2
len: 14
d_gene: -
j_gene: TRBJ1-1

CDR3nt: TGTGCCAGCTCCATCGGGTTCACAGATACGCAGTATTTT
CDR3aa: CASSIGFTDTQYF
abundance: once
v_gene: TRBV6-5
len: 13
d_gene: -
j_gene: TRBJ2-3

CDR3nt: TGTGCCAGCAGCCAAGAAGGGGGGAGAGAGACCCAGTACTTC
CDR3aa: CASSQEGGRETQYF
abundance: -
v_gene: TRBV7-2
len: 14
d_gene: -
j_gene: TRBJ2-5

CDR3nt: TGTGCCAGCAGACGTGGACCCGTCGAAACCGGGGAGCTGTTTTTT
CDR3aa: CASRRGPVETGELFF
abundance: -
v_gene: TRBV6-5
len: 15
d_gene: -
j_gene: TRBJ2-2

CDR3nt: TGTGCCAGTCGAAGGGAACGGCTGCCCCAGCATTTT
CDR3aa: CASRRERLPQHF
abundance: -
v_gene: TRBV19
len: 12
d_gene: -
j_gene: TRBJ1-5

CDR3nt: TGCGCCAGCAGCTTGCCAGGGAGAGAAAAACTGTTTTTT
CDR3aa: CASSLPGREKLFF
abundance: -
v_gene: TRBV5-1
len: 13
d_gene: -
j_gene: TRBJ1-4

CDR3nt: TGTGCCAGCAGCCGCCGGGGAGGTAGCTCCTACAATGAGCAGTTCTTC
CDR3aa: CASSRRGGSSYNEQFF
abundance: -
v_gene: TRBV11-2
len: 16
d_gene: -
j_gene: TRBJ2-1

CDR3nt: TGTGCCAGCAGCTTAGGAGGGATCGAGCAGTACTTC
CDR3aa: CASSLGGIEQYF
abundance: -
v_gene: TRBV11-3
len: 12
d_gene: -
j_gene: TRBJ2-7

CDR3nt: TGTGCCTGGAGTACCTCTTCCGATCAGCCCCAGCATTTT
CDR3aa: CAWSTSSDQPQHF
abundance: -
v_gene: TRBV30
len: 13
d_gene: -
j_gene: TRBJ1-5

CDR3nt: TGTGCCAGCAGACCCACTGGGACAATTTCCTCCTACGAGCAGTACTTC
CDR3aa: CASRPTGTISSYEQYF
abundance: once
v_gene: TRBV28
len: 16
d_gene: -
j_gene: TRBJ2-7

CDR3nt: TGTGCCAGCAGTTTTGGGGGCAGGGAATTCTACGAGCAGTACTTC
CDR3aa: CASSFGGREFYEQYF
abundance: -
v_gene: TRBV28
len: 15
d_gene: -
j_gene: TRBJ2-7

CDR3nt: TGTGCCAGCAGTTACGGGCAGGGGGCGAGGGAGCAGTACTTC
CDR3aa: CASSYGQGAREQYF
abundance: -
v_gene: TRBV6-5
len: 14
d_gene: TRBD1
j_gene: TRBJ2-7

CDR3nt: TGTGCCAGCCGAGCGCACGGGACAGGCGACGGCTACACCTTC
CDR3aa: CASRAHGTGDGYTF
abundance: -
v_gene: TRBV6-5
len: 14
d_gene: TRBD1
j_gene: TRBJ1-2

CDR3nt: TGCGCCAGCAGTGGGGGTGCAACTAATGAAAAACTGTTTTTT
CDR3aa: CASSGGATNEKLFF
abundance: -
v_gene: TRBV10-2
len: 14
d_gene: -
j_gene: TRBJ1-4

CDR3nt: TGCGCCAGCAGCTTCCGGACAGGGCAGGTTCGCACTTCTGAAGCTTTCTTT
CDR3aa: CASSFRTGQVRTSEAFF
abundance: once
v_gene: TRBV5-1
len: 17
d_gene: TRBD1
j_gene: TRBJ1-1

CDR3nt: TGTGCCAGCAGCGGACAGGGCTACGAGCAGTACTTC
CDR3aa: CASSGQGYEQYF
abundance: few
v_gene: TRBV9
len: 12
d_gene: TRBD1
j_gene: TRBJ2-7

CDR3nt: TGTGCCAGCAGCCAAGATAACGGCGCCAGTTCACCCCTCCACTTT
CDR3aa: CASSQDNGASSPLHF
abundance: -
v_gene: TRBV3-1/TRBV3-2
len: 15
d_gene: -
j_gene: TRBJ1-6

CDR3nt: TGTGCCGGAAGGAGGACGGTCTATGGCTACACCTTC
CDR3aa: CAGRRTVYGYTF
abundance: once
v_gene: TRBV30
len: 12
d_gene: -
j_gene: TRBJ1-2

CDR3nt: TGCGCCAGCAGCCTCACTGGGGGGAACACTGAAGCTTTCTTT
CDR3aa: CASSLTGGNTEAFF
abundance: -
v_gene: TRBV5-1
len: 14
d_gene: -
j_gene: TRBJ1-1

CDR3nt: TGTGCCAGCAGTGAAGCAGATAGCAATCAGCCCCAGCATTTT
CDR3aa: CASSEADSNQPQHF
abundance: -
v_gene: TRBV2
len: 14
d_gene: -
j_gene: TRBJ1-5

CDR3nt: TGTGCCAGCAGCTCCCGCGGGGTAGATACGCAGTATTTT
CDR3aa: CASSSRGVDTQYF
abundance: -
v_gene: TRBV7-3
len: 13
d_gene: -
j_gene: TRBJ2-3

CDR3nt: TGCGCCAGCAGTGAGTACGCCAGGCCCGGGGAGCTGTTTTTT
CDR3aa: CASSEYARPGELFF
abundance: once
v_gene: TRBV10-1
len: 14
d_gene: -
j_gene: TRBJ2-2

CDR3nt: TGTGCCAGCAGTTTCCCCACGGGCATTCAGTACTTC
CDR3aa: CASSFPTGIQYF
abundance: -
v_gene: TRBV12-3/TRBV12-4
len: 12
d_gene: -
j_gene: TRBJ2-4

CDR3nt: TGTGCCAGCACCGACGGGGGGGCCCAATATGGCTACACCTTC
CDR3aa: CASTDGGAQYGYTF
abundance: -
v_gene: TRBV28
len: 14
d_gene: -
j_gene: TRBJ1-2

CDR3nt: TGTGCCAGCAGCCAAGCCGGGACAGACTATAATTCACCCCTCCACTTT
CDR3aa: CASSQAGTDYNSPLHF
abundance: -
v_gene: TRBV3-1/TRBV3-2
len: 16
d_gene: TRBD1
j_gene: TRBJ1-6

CDR3nt: TGTGCCAGCAGTTTAGCACAGAACACTGAAGCTTTCTTT
CDR3aa: CASSLAQNTEAFF
abundance: -
v_gene: TRBV12-3/TRBV12-4
len: 13
d_gene: -
j_gene: TRBJ1-1

CDR3nt: TGTGCCAGCAGCCAGGGGGAAACTGAAGCTTTCTTT
CDR3aa: CASSQGETEAFF
abundance: -
v_gene: TRBV3-1/TRBV3-2
len: 12
d_gene: -
j_gene: TRBJ1-1

CDR3nt: TGCGCCAGCAGCCAGGACGGGGGGCGGCCTGAAGCTTTCTTT
CDR3aa: CASSQDGGRPEAFF
abundance: -
v_gene: TRBV5-1
len: 14
d_gene: -
j_gene: TRBJ1-1

CDR3nt: TGTGCCAGCAGCCAAAAACAGGACAGCCTAAGGAATTCACCCCTCCACTTT
CDR3aa: CASSQKQDSLRNSPLHF
abundance: -
v_gene: TRBV3-1/TRBV3-2
len: 17
d_gene: -
j_gene: TRBJ1-6

CDR3nt: TGTGCCAGCACAGGCGGACAGGGGGGGATCCACGAGCAGTACTTC
CDR3aa: CASTGGQGGIHEQYF
abundance: -
v_gene: TRBV28
len: 15
d_gene: TRBD1
j_gene: TRBJ2-7

CDR3nt: TGTGCCACCGCCGGGACTAGGGAGGCAGATACGCAGTATTTT
CDR3aa: CATAGTREADTQYF
abundance: -
v_gene: TRBV7-9
len: 14
d_gene: TRBD2
j_gene: TRBJ2-3

CDR3nt: TGTGCCAGCAGCCAAGGGGGAGATACGCAGTATTTT
CDR3aa: CASSQGGDTQYF
abundance: -
v_gene: TRBV4-2
len: 12
d_gene: -
j_gene: TRBJ2-3

CDR3nt: TGTGCCAGCAGCGACCTTCCAGGGGGCAGATTCTACACCGGGGAGCTGTTTTTT
CDR3aa: CASSDLPGGRFYTGELFF
abundance: -
v_gene: TRBV5-4
len: 18
d_gene: TRBD1
j_gene: TRBJ2-2

CDR3nt: TGTGCCAGCAGCCGCCCTCTGGTGGGTGGCTACACCTTC
CDR3aa: CASSRPLVGGYTF
abundance: few
v_gene: TRBV12-3/TRBV12-4
len: 13
d_gene: -
j_gene: TRBJ1-2

CDR3nt: TGTGCCAGCACCTTAGGTCGGGGAGGCAATCAGCCCCAGCATTTT
CDR3aa: CASTLGRGGNQPQHF
abundance: -
v_gene: TRBV28
len: 15
d_gene: -
j_gene: TRBJ1-5

CDR3nt: TGTGCCAGCAGTTGGGACTACGCAGAAAGCACAGATACGCAGTATTTT
CDR3aa: CASSWDYAESTDTQYF
abundance: few
v_gene: TRBV28
len: 16
d_gene: TRBD2
j_gene: TRBJ2-3

CDR3nt: TGTGCCAGCAGCTCCCAGCAGAGCTCCTACGAGCAGTACTTC
CDR3aa: CASSSQQSSYEQYF
abundance: -
v_gene: TRBV7-2
len: 14
d_gene: -
j_gene: TRBJ2-7

CDR3nt: TGTGCCGGCTCTAACAGTGCTAGCTCCTATAATTCACCCCTCCACTTT
CDR3aa: CAGSNSASSYNSPLHF
abundance: -
v_gene: TRBV11-2
len: 16
d_gene: -
j_gene: TRBJ1-6

CDR3nt: TGTGCCAGCAGTGAAGTCCGAGGCTACACCTTC
CDR3aa: CASSEVRGYTF
abundance: -
v_gene: TRBV2
len: 11
d_gene: -
j_gene: TRBJ1-2

CDR3nt: TGTGCCAGCCGGACTTTTTCAGGCAGGGTCGATACTGAAGCTTTCTTT
CDR3aa: CASRTFSGRVDTEAFF
abundance: -
v_gene: TRBV28
len: 16
d_gene: -
j_gene: TRBJ1-1

CDR3nt: TGTGCCAGCAGAGGACCGATATCAAGCTATGGCTACACCTTC
CDR3aa: CASRGPISSYGYTF
abundance: -
v_gene: TRBV28
len: 14
d_gene: -
j_gene: TRBJ1-2

CDR3nt: TGTGCCAGCAGCCCAATTGGGACAGGGAACCTTTACGAGCAGTACTTC
CDR3aa: CASSPIGTGNLYEQYF
abundance: -
v_gene: TRBV7-9
len: 16
d_gene: TRBD1
j_gene: TRBJ2-7

CDR3nt: TGCAGCGCTCGACAGGGGGGGGACGGGCCTTTCTTT
CDR3aa: CSARQGGDGPFF
abundance: -
v_gene: TRBV29-1
len: 12
d_gene: TRBD1
j_gene: TRBJ1-1

CDR3nt: TGTGCCAGCAGCTTCGGGGACAGGGGGAATTCACCCCTCCACTTT
CDR3aa: CASSFGDRGNSPLHF
abundance: -
v_gene: TRBV5-4
len: 15
d_gene: TRBD1
j_gene: TRBJ1-6

CDR3nt: TGTGCCAGCAGCCTCAGTTTGGACGGGAACTCTGGAAACACCATATATTTT
CDR3aa: CASSLSLDGNSGNTIYF
abundance: -
v_gene: TRBV4-2
len: 17
d_gene: -
j_gene: TRBJ1-3

CDR3nt: TGTGCCAGCAGCTTGCGGGAGTCCTCCTACGAGCAGTACTTC
CDR3aa: CASSLRESSYEQYF
abundance: once
v_gene: TRBV11-1
len: 14
d_gene: TRBD2
j_gene: TRBJ2-7

CDR3nt: TGTGCCAGCAGTTTAATTGTCAGAGACAATGGCTACACCTTC
CDR3aa: CASSLIVRDNGYTF
abundance: -
v_gene: TRBV28
len: 14
d_gene: -
j_gene: TRBJ1-2